A selection of T cell receptor beta chains follows, all from one sample in a study of cytomegalovirus exposure and HLA in healthy donors. Clones were read by immunoSEQ multiplex PCR, and TCRdb kept only the in-frame ones, dropping some. In the table there are around 130,000 clones, 70% to 85% of which are singletons. Sequenced material: PBMCs. The receptors were gathered from a woman younger than 35 in good health and CMV-seropositive. Both conserved end residues are part of each CDR3. Fields, in order: CDR3 protein, CDR3 DNA, D gene, CDR3 length, V gene, clone size, J gene. The D gene is left open where the match is weak. The size of a clone is reported for some rows only, either as once, few or many, or as a class for expanded clones.

CDR3aa: CASSLQQMDEQFF
CDR3nt: TGTGCCAGCAGCTTACAGCAAATGGATGAGCAGTTCTTC
d_gene: .
len: 13
v_gene: TRBV5-4
abundance: .
j_gene: TRBJ2-1

CDR3aa: CASSLERGNGKLFF
CDR3nt: TGCGCCAGCAGCTTGGAACGGGGAAACGGAAAACTGTTTTTT
d_gene: .
len: 14
v_gene: TRBV5-1
abundance: .
j_gene: TRBJ1-4

CDR3aa: CASSQAGQSYEQYF
CDR3nt: TGCGCCAGCAGCCAAGCGGGACAGTCCTACGAGCAGTACTTC
d_gene: TRBD1
len: 14
v_gene: TRBV4-1
abundance: .
j_gene: TRBJ2-7

CDR3aa: CASTERAGADTQYF
CDR3nt: TGTGCCAGCACCGAGCGGGCTGGCGCAGATACGCAGTATTTT
d_gene: .
len: 14
v_gene: TRBV28
abundance: .
j_gene: TRBJ2-3

CDR3aa: CASLGRAGGTGELFF
CDR3nt: TGTGCCAGCCTCGGGCGGGCGGGGGGCACCGGGGAGCTGTTTTTT
d_gene: TRBD2
len: 15
v_gene: TRBV6-6
abundance: .
j_gene: TRBJ2-2

CDR3aa: CASSQPSGAPNTGELFF
CDR3nt: TGCGCCAGCAGCCAGCCTAGCGGGGCTCCTAACACCGGGGAGCTGTTTTTT
d_gene: TRBD2
len: 17
v_gene: TRBV4-1
abundance: .
j_gene: TRBJ2-2

CDR3aa: CASSSSGGRQPQHF
CDR3nt: TGTGCCAGCAGTTCTTCAGGGGGAAGGCAGCCCCAGCATTTT
d_gene: TRBD1
len: 14
v_gene: TRBV6-6
abundance: once
j_gene: TRBJ1-5

CDR3aa: CASSGQQGTEQFF
CDR3nt: TGTGCCAGCAGTGGTCAACAGGGGACTGAGCAGTTCTTC
d_gene: TRBD1
len: 13
v_gene: TRBV27
abundance: .
j_gene: TRBJ2-1

CDR3aa: CSAGTAVGSGESYEQYF
CDR3nt: TGCAGCGCTGGGACAGCGGTCGGTAGCGGGGAGTCCTACGAGCAGTACTTC
d_gene: .
len: 17
v_gene: TRBV29-1
abundance: .
j_gene: TRBJ2-7

CDR3aa: CASSQTGTSGGAQFF
CDR3nt: TGTGCCAGCAGCCAGACCGGGACTAGCGGGGGGGCGCAGTTCTTC
d_gene: TRBD2
len: 15
v_gene: TRBV7-3
abundance: .
j_gene: TRBJ2-1

CDR3aa: CASRSPGQGATGELFF
CDR3nt: TGCGCCAGCAGGAGTCCGGGACAGGGGGCGACCGGGGAGCTGTTTTTT
d_gene: TRBD1
len: 16
v_gene: TRBV4-1
abundance: .
j_gene: TRBJ2-2

CDR3aa: CASSLALLAGLETQYF
CDR3nt: TGTGCCAGCAGCTTAGCGCTACTAGCGGGGTTGGAGACCCAGTACTTC
d_gene: TRBD2
len: 16
v_gene: TRBV7-9
abundance: few
j_gene: TRBJ2-5

CDR3aa: CASSSGGKGDTQYF
CDR3nt: TGTGCCAGCAGCTCCGGGGGGAAGGGAGATACGCAGTATTTT
d_gene: TRBD2
len: 14
v_gene: TRBV6-5
abundance: once
j_gene: TRBJ2-3

CDR3aa: CASTSGGGANTDTQYF
CDR3nt: TGTGCCAGCACCTCTGGAGGGGGGGCCAACACAGATACGCAGTATTTT
d_gene: .
len: 16
v_gene: TRBV5-4
abundance: .
j_gene: TRBJ2-3

CDR3aa: CASTRDRAYEQYF
CDR3nt: TGTGCCAGCACCCGGGACAGGGCCTACGAGCAGTACTTC
d_gene: TRBD1
len: 13
v_gene: TRBV7-9
abundance: .
j_gene: TRBJ2-7

CDR3aa: CASSLAGSSYGYTF
CDR3nt: TGTGCCAGCAGTTTAGCGGGGTCCTCCTATGGCTACACCTTC
d_gene: .
len: 14
v_gene: TRBV27
abundance: .
j_gene: TRBJ1-2

CDR3aa: CASIPQGLNYGYTF
CDR3nt: TGTGCCAGCATACCGCAGGGGTTAAACTATGGCTACACCTTC
d_gene: .
len: 14
v_gene: TRBV2
abundance: once
j_gene: TRBJ1-2